The 10 T cell receptor beta chains below come from one sample, sequenced in a study of T cell responses to AZD1222 COVID-19 vaccine (dated by TCRdb to the early 2020s). Interpreted using the paper, the time point label stands for: about 28 days (+/-7) after the second vaccine dose. Libraries were built with the immunoSEQ multiplex PCR assay. Not all clones reach the TCRdb copy of this immuneACCESS table, which keeps in-frame sequences only. Checked studies attribute under half of the gap to unresolved V genes and leave the rest unexplained. This sample is represented by around 67,000 clones; about 80% of them were singletons. The ten most abundant clones make up about 6.1% of the sample. The sequencing used peripheral blood, collected 28 days after the second AZD1222 dose. The receptors here all came from an adult who received the AZD1222 COVID-19 vaccine.

This chain uses TRBV27 with TRBJ2-4, with TRBD2 as a possible D gene (6 bases). CDR3 length: 14 residues. Germline V gives CDR1 MNHEY, CDR2 SMNVEV (reference sequence). The V and J ends lost 1 base and 7 bases respectively, with 11 bases between them. CDR3 amino acids: CASSLLPGRNIQYF. Written as DNA, the CDR3 is TGTGCCAGCAGTTTATTACCAGGGAGGAACATTCAGTACTTC.

This clone was detected once. The V and J genes are TRBV11-2 and TRBJ2-7; 7 bases are a match to TRBD2. With V trimmed by 5 bases and J by 6 bases, 10 bases remained unmatched. Germline CDR1 SGHAT, CDR2 FQNNGV. The CDR3 has 14 residues. CDR3: CASSLGGERGEQYF. CDR3 in DNA: TGTGCCAGCAGCCTGGGGGGGGAACGTGGCGAGCAGTACTTC.

This clone was observed once. The V call is TRBV5-1, the J call TRBJ2-7, with D uncertain. With 5 bases removed from V and 2 bases from J, the gap between germline ends came to 8 bases. The CDR3 has 12 amino acids. Looked up from germline, CDR1 is SGHRS and CDR2 is YFSETQ. In DNA form, the CDR3 reads TGCGCCAGCAGTCCCCCAGCCTACGAGCAGTACTTC. The encoded protein is CASSPPAYEQYF.

The V and J genes are TRBV29-1 and TRBJ1-1; TRBD1 aligns across 8 bases. This CDR3 spans 12 amino acids. Germline V lookup: CDR1 SQVTM, CDR2 ANQGSEA. With V trimmed by 6 bases and J by 6 bases, 6 bases remained unmatched. The CDR3: CSVITDRAEAFF. The CDR3, as DNA: TGCAGCGTGATAACGGACAGGGCTGAAGCTTTCTTT.

The chain combines TRBV7-2 with TRBJ2-7, with 9 bases aligning to TRBD1. The CDR3 runs 14 residues. Germline CDR1 reads SGHTA; CDR2 reads FQGNSA. The V gene end was trimmed by 4 bases and the J gene end by 2 bases; junction bases not matched to a gene: 3. The CDR3: CASSSGTGTYEQYF. The CDR3 nucleotides read TGTGCCAGCAGCTCCGGGACAGGGACCTACGAGCAGTACTTC.

The V call is TRBV10-3, the J call TRBJ2-3; 15 bases are shared with TRBD2. This CDR3 is built from 17 residues. Germline assignment: CDR1 ENHRY and CDR2 SYGVKD. Trimming cost V 4 bases and J 6 bases; bases outside gene matches: 8. As DNA, the CDR3 is TGTGCCATCAGTGCAAGGACTAGCGGGGGGGCCGGGGATACGCAGTATTTT. The encoded protein is CAISARTSGGAGDTQYF.

V and J are TRBV10-2 and TRBJ2-3; 7 positions agree with TRBD1. Per the germline V gene, CDR1 is WSHSY and CDR2 is SAAADI. CDR3 length: 14 amino acids. V gave up 6 bases and J gave up 8 bases; unmatched junction bases: 11. The CDR3 bases are TGCGCCAGCAGCTTTGACAGGGATCTAGGTACGCAGTATTTT. It specifies CASSFDRDLGTQYF.

This chain links TRBV5-1 with TRBJ2-5; D is perhaps TRBD1 (6 bases). The length of the CDR3 is 15 residues. The V end lost 0 bases, the J end lost 5 bases, and 14 bases lay between the germline ends. Germline lookup yields CDR1 SGHRS and CDR2 YFSETQ. The DNA for the CDR3 is TGCGCCAGCAGCTTGGGCAGGGGTAGTTCGGAGACCCAGTACTTC. Its protein product is CASSLGRGSSETQYF.

The V gene is TRBV20-1, the J gene TRBJ1-1; D gene uncertain. The CDR3 totals 15 residues. V shed 3 bases and J shed 0 bases, with 14 bases lying between them. Germline-derived CDR1 and CDR2 are DFQATT and SNEGSKA (reference sequence). The CDR3 nucleotides read TGCAGTGCTAGTCCAGCAGGCCCCATGAACACTGAAGCTTTCTTT. Translated, it gives CSASPAGPMNTEAFF.

The J gene is TRBJ1-1, the V gene TRBV4-1; no firm D call. The CDR3 is 15 amino acids. Per germline, CDR1 MGHRA and CDR2 YSYEKL. Deletions cut 0 bases from V and 3 bases from J, with 11 bases between. CDR3 sequence reads: CASSQESGEDTEAFF. CDR3 bases: TGCGCCAGCAGCCAAGAATCCGGGGAGGACACTGAAGCTTTCTTT.